This T cell receptor (beta chain) was captured by sequencing in a study of T cell responses to AZD1222 COVID-19 vaccine. Whole-study findings and limits: It was only after the peak T cell response that any repertoires were sampled. Donor demographics were predominantly white British with a female majority; clonal diversity may be underestimated.

Measured with immunoSEQ multiplex PCR; TCRdb has only the in-frame clones, and not every one. The table records 110,000 to 150,000 clones, 75% to 90% of them present only once. This CDR3 spans 16 amino acids. Germline V CDR1 and CDR2: SGDLS, YYNGEE. V trimming: 2 bases; J trimming: 2 bases; junction bases outside the gene matches: 5. This clone was seen just once. Its antigen is currently unknown. The sequence came from an adult in good health. The specimen was peripheral blood, collected on day 0 of AZD1222 vaccination. This chain uses TRBV9 with TRBJ2-1; the match to TRBD1 covers 9 bases. CDR3 sequence reads: CASSVTGTGTYNEQFF. The CDR3 DNA sequence: TGTGCCAGCAGCGTTACCGGGACAGGGACCTACAATGAGCAGTTCTTC. Using reference TRBV9 and TRBJ2-1 for the parts outside the CDR3, the full variable domain is DSGVTQTPKHLITATGQRVTLRCSPRSGDLSVYWYQQSLDQGLQFLIQYYNGEERAKGNILERFSAQQFPDLHSELNLSSLELGDSALYFCASSVTGTGTYNEQFFGPGTRLTVL.